Detailed here is one T cell receptor (beta chain). The sample belongs to a study of blood T cell repertoires in COVID-19. Clones were read by immunoSEQ multiplex PCR, and TCRdb kept only the in-frame ones, dropping some. The sample lists about 280,000 clones, approximately 91% occurring once. Germline CDR1 reads SGHNT; CDR2 reads YENEEA. The CDR3 is made up of 17 amino acids. The V gene end was trimmed by 5 bases and the J gene end by 2 bases; junction bases not matched to a gene: 4. The rearrangement uses TRBV11-3 and TRBJ2-6; 12 bases fit TRBD1. The receptor was isolated from a middle-aged man with acute or convalescent COVID-19. The sequenced material came from peripheral blood. The CDR3 reads CASSRGTGGAGANVLTF. The CDR3 region has the DNA TGTGCCAGCAGCAGGGGGACAGGGGGCGCTGGGGCCAACGTCCTGACTTTC.